The 20 T cell receptor beta chains in this list originate from one sample, sequenced in a study of long-term antiretroviral therapy in people with HIV. It was version v3.0 of the immunoSEQ assay that was run at survey level. Generated by immunoSEQ multiplex PCR, the TCRdb table keeps only in-frame clones and is missing some. The profile shows tens of thousands of clones, 85% of them singletons. Here the sequenced sample was unsorted PBMCs, taken 2.3 years after starting antiretroviral therapy. Receptors originate from a man aged 35 to 55 with HIV.

Only one count was recorded for this clone. Written as DNA, the CDR3 is TGTGCCAGCAGCTTATCCTGGGGAGGGTATACCTACGAGCAGTACTTC. It codes for CASSLSWGGYTYEQYF. The chain couples TRBV7-2 to TRBJ2-7; 7 nucleotides agree with TRBD2. CDR3 size: 16 residues. CDR1 is SGHTA and CDR2 is FQGNSA in the germline V gene. Trimming at V came to 2 bases and at J to 2 bases, leaving 9 bases not matched to a gene. Variable domain in full (rest from reference TRBV7-2 and TRBJ2-7): GAGVSQSPSNKVTEKGKDVELRCDPISGHTALYWYRQSLGQGLEFLIYFQGNSAPDKSGLPSDRFSAERTGGSVSTLTIQRTQQEDSAVYLCASSLSWGGYTYEQYFGPGTRLTVT.

This chain links TRBV27 with TRBJ2-1, with TRBD2 matching over 12 bases. After removal of 5 bases from V and 9 bases from J, the junction contained 5 bases not matched to a gene. This CDR3 has 14 amino acids. CDR1 and CDR2 (germline): MNHEY, SMNVEV (reference sequence). For the CDR3, the DNA is TGTGCCAGCAGTGCGACTAGCGGGGGTAGTGAGCAGTTCTTC. This translates into CASSATSGGSEQFF.

The chain uses TRBV4-1 and TRBJ2-1; D possibly corresponds to TRBD2 (7 bases). The V end was cut by 3 bases, the J end by 3 bases, with 18 bases between. The CDR3 has 17 amino acids. Germline assignment: CDR1 MGHRA and CDR2 YSYEKL. In DNA form, the CDR3 reads TGCGCCAGCAGCCAGGGTCGAGGGGGGGGACGCTACAATGAGCAGTTCTTC. This sequence encodes CASSQGRGGGRYNEQFF.

This sequence joins TRBV13 and TRBJ1-1, with D uncertain. CDR1 and CDR2 from the germline V gene are PRHDT and FYEKMQ (reference sequence). Deletions cut 4 bases from V and 6 bases from J, with 15 bases between. The CDR3 has 14 residues. The CDR3 nucleotides read TGTGCCAGCAGCTCGGGAGGGAATGACGCTGAAGCTTTCTTT. This codes for CASSSGGNDAEAFF.

The chain recombines TRBV11-2 with TRBJ2-3; D gene ambiguous. V dropped 3 bases and J dropped 3 bases, with 10 bases sitting between them. The CDR3 contains 14 residues. Germline lookup yields CDR1 SGHAT and CDR2 FQNNGV. CDR3 sequence (DNA): TGTGCCAGCAGCTTTCTGTCCCAGACAGATACGCAGTATTTT. Translation gives CASSFLSQTDTQYF.

The rearrangement uses TRBV5-6 and TRBJ1-2; 10 bases match TRBD1. The CDR3 loop spans 16 amino acids. In germline, CDR1 is SGHDT, CDR2 YYEEEE. The V gene end was trimmed by 0 bases and the J gene end by 2 bases; junction bases not matched to a gene: 4. CDR3 DNA: TGTGCCAGCAGCTTGGGAGGGACAGGGGCCAACTATGGCTACACCTTC. Translated, it gives CASSLGGTGANYGYTF.

V and J are TRBV5-4 and TRBJ1-6; D unresolved. V lost 0 bases to trimming and J lost 6 bases, with 4 bases between them. This CDR3 is 13 amino acids long. Germline V lookup: CDR1 SGHNT, CDR2 YYREEE (reference sequence). CDR3 protein: CASSLGFNSPLHF. DNA of the CDR3: TGTGCCAGCAGCTTGGGGTTTAATTCACCCCTCCACTTT.

V is TRBV6-1 and J is TRBJ2-7; D tentatively reads TRBD1 or TRBD2 (6 bases each). V lost 10 bases and J lost 1, with 11 bases in between. Germline CDR1 reads MNHNS; CDR2 reads SASEGT. There are 12 residues in the CDR3. The CDR3 coding sequence is TGTGCCACCGAGGGGGGATCCTACGAGCAGTACTTC. It yields the protein CATEGGSYEQYF.

This clone was recorded only once. The chain carries TRBV7-2 and TRBJ2-7; no reliable D call. The germline V and J ends were trimmed by 0 bases and 5 bases, with 8 bases remaining between them. Germline CDR1 and CDR2: SGHTA and FQGNSA. The CDR3 loop spans 13 amino acids. The CDR3 bases are TGTGCCAGCAGCTTAGCGGTCAGGAACGAGCAGTACTTC. Translated: CASSLAVRNEQYF.

The chain is built from TRBV5-1 and TRBJ2-7; 7 bases map to TRBD1. The length of the CDR3 is 12 residues. Germline trimming cut 5 bases from V and 5 bases from J; bases unmatched to any gene: 4. Germline values: CDR1 SGHRS, CDR2 YFSETQ. The CDR3 region has the DNA TGCGCCAGCAGGAGGACAGGAGACGAGCAGTACTTC. Translated, it gives CASRRTGDEQYF.

The chain carries TRBV4-1 and TRBJ2-6; D uncertain. The germline CDR1 and CDR2 sequences are MGHRA and YSYEKL. V was cut by 1 base and J by 2 bases, with 9 bases left in between. The CDR3 sequence is 16 residues long. The CDR3 loop reads CASSQVGRPGANVLTF. As DNA, the CDR3 is TGCGCCAGCAGCCAAGTCGGCAGACCTGGGGCCAACGTCCTGACTTTC.

V gene TRBV5-4 combines with J gene TRBJ2-1, with TRBD1 as a possible D gene (5 bases). The ends were cut back, 0 bases at V and 9 bases at J, with 19 bases in the middle. In germline, CDR1 is SGHNT, CDR2 YYREEE (reference sequence). The CDR3 is 16 amino acids. CDR3 in DNA: TGTGCCAGCAGCTTGGAACCCGGACACTTCTCGGTTGAGCAGTTCTTC. It specifies CASSLEPGHFSVEQFF.

The rearrangement uses TRBV11-1 and TRBJ2-7; 7 nucleotides line up with TRBD1. After removal of 5 bases from V and 6 bases from J, the junction contained 16 bases not matched to a gene. In germline, CDR1 is SGHAT, CDR2 FQDESV (reference sequence). The CDR3 totals 16 residues. CDR3 DNA: TGTGCCAGCAGCGAGAGACAGGGAACCGAATTATCCGAGCAGTACTTC. Protein: CASSERQGTELSEQYF.

The genes are TRBV30 and TRBJ1-2, with unresolved D. CDR3 length equals 11 residues. CDR1 GTSNPN and CDR2 SVGIG come from the germline V gene (reference sequence). V lost 0 bases to trimming and J lost 5 bases, with 4 bases between them. CDR3 sequence (DNA): TGTGCCTGGAGTGTACCTTATGGCTACACCTTC. Translated: CAWSVPYGYTF.

This chain joins TRBV13 and TRBJ2-1, with 8 bases aligning to TRBD2. Germline V CDR1 and CDR2: PRHDT, FYEKMQ (reference sequence). V lost 5 bases, J lost 6 bases, and 3 bases stayed unmatched. The CDR3 totals 13 residues. CDR3 in DNA: TGTGCCAGCAGCCCTGGACTAGCCAATGAGCAGTTCTTC. Protein sequence: CASSPGLANEQFF. The full variable domain, its missing parts supplied by reference TRBV13 and TRBJ2-1, is AAGVIQSPRHLIKEKRETATLKCYPIPRHDTVYWYQQGPGQDPQFLISFYEKMQSDKGSIPDRFSAQQFSDYHSELNMSSLELGDSALYFCASSPGLANEQFFGPGTRLTVL.

This clone was seen once. The chain links TRBV10-3 to TRBJ1-2; maybe TRBD1 (5 bases). There are 14 residues in the CDR3. V lost 5 bases, J lost 2 bases, and 12 bases lay in between. Per the germline V gene, CDR1 is ENHRY and CDR2 is SYGVKD. The CDR3 reads CAISKLDINYGYTF. The DNA for the CDR3 is TGTGCCATCAGTAAATTGGACATAAACTATGGCTACACCTTC.

CDR3 sequence: CASSSTGPGNTIYF. The CDR3, as DNA: TGTGCCAGCAGCTCGACAGGGCCTGGAAACACCATATATTTT. J is TRBJ1-3 and V is TRBV11-3; TRBD1 aligns across 7 bases. CDR1 is SGHNT, CDR2 YENEEA, per germline. The length of the CDR3 is 14 residues. After removal of 4 bases from V and 2 bases from J, the junction contained 2 bases not matched to a gene.

The chain is built from TRBV29-1 and TRBJ2-2, with D perhaps matching TRBD1 (5 bases). This CDR3 has 15 residues. Germline CDR1 is SQVTM and CDR2 is ANQGSEA. V lost 5 bases and J 0 bases, leaving 13 bases between the germline ends. In DNA, the CDR3 is TGCAGCGTTCTTGGGGTGACAGCGAACACCGGGGAGCTGTTTTTT. Protein product: CSVLGVTANTGELFF.

V is TRBV7-8 and J is TRBJ2-7; TRBD1 matches 7 bases. The CDR3 totals 14 residues. J gave up 3 bases and V 5 bases, and 7 bases lay outside the gene matches. Germline CDR1 SGHVS, CDR2 FQNEAQ. The CDR3 bases are TGTGCCAGCAGCCCCCCGACAGGGAACTACGAGCAGTACTTC. As protein: CASSPPTGNYEQYF.

The chain carries TRBV15 and TRBJ2-6; perhaps D is TRBD1 or TRBD2 (6 bases each). V lost 1 base and J lost 2, with 9 bases in between. Germline V gene lookup returns CDR1 LNHNV and CDR2 YYDKDF (reference sequence). The CDR3 runs 16 residues. The CDR3 DNA follows: TGTGCCACCAGCAGAGTGGGGGGCGCTGGGGCCAACGTCCTGACTTTC. It yields the protein CATSRVGGAGANVLTF.